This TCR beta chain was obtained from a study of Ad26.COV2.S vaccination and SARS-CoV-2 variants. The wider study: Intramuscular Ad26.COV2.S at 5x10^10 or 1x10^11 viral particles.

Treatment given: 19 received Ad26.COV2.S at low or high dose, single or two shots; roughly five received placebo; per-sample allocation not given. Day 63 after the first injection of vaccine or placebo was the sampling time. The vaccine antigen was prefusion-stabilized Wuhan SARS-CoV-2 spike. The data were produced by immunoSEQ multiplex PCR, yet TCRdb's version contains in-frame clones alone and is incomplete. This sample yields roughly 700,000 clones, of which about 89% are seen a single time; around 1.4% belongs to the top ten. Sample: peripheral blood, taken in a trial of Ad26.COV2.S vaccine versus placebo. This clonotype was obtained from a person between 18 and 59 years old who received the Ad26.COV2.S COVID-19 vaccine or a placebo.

CDR3 sequence (DNA): TGTGCCAGTAGTATGGCCGCCGACCTTCTAGTGGGGGTATTTTTT. Its translation: CASSMAADLLVGVFF. The chain carries TRBV19 and TRBJ1-4; D may be TRBD1 (5 bases). The CDR3 has 15 amino acids. V lost 3 bases, J lost 17 bases, and 25 bases lay in between. The germline V gene has CDR1 LNHDA and CDR2 SQIVND (reference sequence).